This T cell receptor beta chain was profiled in a study of control samples from healthy donors and cancer patients. The germline V and J ends were trimmed by 5 bases and 5 bases, with 15 bases remaining between them. The CDR3 totals 14 residues. CDR1 and CDR2 (germline): LGHNT, FRNRAP. The repertoire was sequenced with immunoSEQ multiplex PCR; TCRdb's copy has only in-frame clones and lacks some. The data hold 100,000 to 150,000 clones, with around 90% observed a single time. The material sequenced was blood. This receptor was obtained from a middle-aged man in good health. The gene calls are TRBV12-5 and TRBJ1-1; a possible D gene is TRBD1 (6 bases). The CDR3 DNA is TGTGCTAGTGGTCCCGGGGGGGCGCGTACTGAAGCTTTCTTT. Protein: CASGPGGARTEAFF. The full variable domain, rest sourced from reference TRBV12-5 and TRBJ1-1, is DARVTQTPRHKVTEMGQEVTMRCQPILGHNTVFWYRQTMMQGLELLAYFRNRAPLDDSGMPKDRFSAEMPDATLATLKIQPSEPRDSAVYFCASGPGGARTEAFFGQGTRLTVV.